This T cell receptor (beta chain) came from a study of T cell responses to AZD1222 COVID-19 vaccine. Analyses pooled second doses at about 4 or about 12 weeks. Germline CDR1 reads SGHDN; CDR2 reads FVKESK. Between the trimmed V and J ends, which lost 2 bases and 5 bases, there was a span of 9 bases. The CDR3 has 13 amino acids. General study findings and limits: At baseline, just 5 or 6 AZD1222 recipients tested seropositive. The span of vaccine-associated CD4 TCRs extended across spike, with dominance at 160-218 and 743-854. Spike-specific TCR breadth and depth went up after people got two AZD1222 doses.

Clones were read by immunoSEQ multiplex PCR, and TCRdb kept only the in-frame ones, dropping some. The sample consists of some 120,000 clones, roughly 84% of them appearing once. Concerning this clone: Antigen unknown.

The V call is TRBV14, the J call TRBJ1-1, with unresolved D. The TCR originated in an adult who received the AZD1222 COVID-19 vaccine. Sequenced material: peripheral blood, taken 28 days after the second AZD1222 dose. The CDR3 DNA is TGTGCCAGCAGCCAATCCTCCCGGACTGAAGCTTTCTTT. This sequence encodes CASSQSSRTEAFF.